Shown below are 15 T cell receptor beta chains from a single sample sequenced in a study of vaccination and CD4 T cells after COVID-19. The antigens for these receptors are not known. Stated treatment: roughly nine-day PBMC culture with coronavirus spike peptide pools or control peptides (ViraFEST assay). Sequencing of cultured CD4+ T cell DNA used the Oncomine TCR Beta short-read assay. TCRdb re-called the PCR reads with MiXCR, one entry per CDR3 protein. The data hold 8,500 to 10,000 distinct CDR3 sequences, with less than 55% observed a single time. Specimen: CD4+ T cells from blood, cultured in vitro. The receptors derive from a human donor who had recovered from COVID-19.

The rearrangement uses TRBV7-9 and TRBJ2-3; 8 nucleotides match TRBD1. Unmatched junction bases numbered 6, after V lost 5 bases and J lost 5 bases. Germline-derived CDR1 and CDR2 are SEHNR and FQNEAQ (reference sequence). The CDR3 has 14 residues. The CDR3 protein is CASSVRQGLDTQYF. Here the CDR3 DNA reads TGTGCCAGCAGCGTGCGACAGGGGTTAGATACGCAGTATTTT.

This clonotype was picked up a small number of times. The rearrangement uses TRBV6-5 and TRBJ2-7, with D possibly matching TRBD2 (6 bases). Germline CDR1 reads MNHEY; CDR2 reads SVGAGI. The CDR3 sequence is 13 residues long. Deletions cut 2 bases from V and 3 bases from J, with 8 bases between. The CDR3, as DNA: TGTGCCAGCAGTTACGGGGGGAACTACGAGCAGTACTTC. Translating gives CASSYGGNYEQYF.

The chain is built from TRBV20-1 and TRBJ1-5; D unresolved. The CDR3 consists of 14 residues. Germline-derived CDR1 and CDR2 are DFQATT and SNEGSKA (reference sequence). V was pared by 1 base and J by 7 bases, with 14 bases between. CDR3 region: CSARVAGFEQPQHF. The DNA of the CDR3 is TGCAGTGCTAGAGTGGCGGGTTTTGAACAGCCCCAGCATTTT.

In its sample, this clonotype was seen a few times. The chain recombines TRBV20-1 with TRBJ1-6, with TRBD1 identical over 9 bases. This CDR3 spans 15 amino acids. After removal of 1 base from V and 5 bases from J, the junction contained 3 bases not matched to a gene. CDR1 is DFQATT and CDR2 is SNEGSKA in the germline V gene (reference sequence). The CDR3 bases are TGCAGTGCTAGAGTACAGGGGGCTAATAATTCACCCCTCCACTTT. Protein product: CSARVQGANNSPLHF.

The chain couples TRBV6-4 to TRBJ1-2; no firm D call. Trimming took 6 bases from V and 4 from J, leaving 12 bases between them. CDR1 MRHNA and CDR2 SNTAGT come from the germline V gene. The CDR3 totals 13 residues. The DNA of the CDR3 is TGTGCCAGCAGCGCTGGTGGATCCTATGGCTACACCTTC. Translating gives CASSAGGSYGYTF.

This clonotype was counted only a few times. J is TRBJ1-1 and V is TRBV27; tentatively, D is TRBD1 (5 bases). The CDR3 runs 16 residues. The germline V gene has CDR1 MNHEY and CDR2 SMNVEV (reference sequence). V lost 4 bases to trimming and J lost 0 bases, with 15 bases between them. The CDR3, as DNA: TGTGCCAGCAGTTCACCTCCCGGGACGGTGAACACTGAAGCTTTCTTT. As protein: CASSSPPGTVNTEAFF.

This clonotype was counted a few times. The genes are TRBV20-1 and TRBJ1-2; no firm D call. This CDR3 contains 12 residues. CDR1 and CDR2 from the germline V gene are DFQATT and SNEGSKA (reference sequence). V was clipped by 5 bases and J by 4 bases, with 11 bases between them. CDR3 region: CSADPRGYGYTF. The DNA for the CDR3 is TGCAGTGCTGACCCCCGGGGCTATGGCTACACCTTC.

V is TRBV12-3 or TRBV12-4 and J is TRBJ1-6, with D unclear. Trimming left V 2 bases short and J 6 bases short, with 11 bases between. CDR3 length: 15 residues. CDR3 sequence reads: CASSLMLLGNSPLHF. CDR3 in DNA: TGTGCCAGCAGTTTAATGCTTTTGGGTAATTCACCCCTCCACTTT.

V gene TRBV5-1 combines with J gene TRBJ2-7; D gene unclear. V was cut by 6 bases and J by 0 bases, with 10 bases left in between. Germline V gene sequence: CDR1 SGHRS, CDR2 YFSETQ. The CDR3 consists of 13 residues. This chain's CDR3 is CASTLRPSYEQYF. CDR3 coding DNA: TGCGCCAGCACCCTCCGTCCCTCCTACGAGCAGTACTTC.

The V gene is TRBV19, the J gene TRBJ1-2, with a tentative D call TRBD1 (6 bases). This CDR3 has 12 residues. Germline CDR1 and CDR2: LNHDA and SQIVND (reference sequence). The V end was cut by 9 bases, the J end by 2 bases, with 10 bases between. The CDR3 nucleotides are TGTGCCAGCGGACAGTTCAACTATGGCTACACCTTC. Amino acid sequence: CASGQFNYGYTF.

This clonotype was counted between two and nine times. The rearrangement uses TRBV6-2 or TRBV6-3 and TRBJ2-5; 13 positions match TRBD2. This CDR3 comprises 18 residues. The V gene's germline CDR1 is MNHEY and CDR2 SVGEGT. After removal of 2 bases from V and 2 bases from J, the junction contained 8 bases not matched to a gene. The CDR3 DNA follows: TGTGCCAGCAGTTACAGCACTAGCGGGGGGGCGAGTCAAGAGACCCAGTACTTC. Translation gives CASSYSTSGGASQETQYF.

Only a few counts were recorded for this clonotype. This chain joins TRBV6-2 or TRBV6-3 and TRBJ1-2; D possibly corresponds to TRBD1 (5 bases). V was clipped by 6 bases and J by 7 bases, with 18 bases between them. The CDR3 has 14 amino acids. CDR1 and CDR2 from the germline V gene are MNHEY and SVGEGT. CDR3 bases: TGTGCCAGCAGACAGGCCCATGACAGATCTGGCTACACCTTC. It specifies CASRQAHDRSGYTF.

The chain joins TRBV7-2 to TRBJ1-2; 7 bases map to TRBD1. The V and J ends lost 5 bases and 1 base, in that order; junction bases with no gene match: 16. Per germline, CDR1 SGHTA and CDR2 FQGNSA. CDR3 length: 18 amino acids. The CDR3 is CASSARGRTRGLNYGYTF. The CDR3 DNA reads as TGTGCCAGCAGCGCCAGGGGGAGGACTCGGGGCCTTAACTATGGCTACACCTTC.

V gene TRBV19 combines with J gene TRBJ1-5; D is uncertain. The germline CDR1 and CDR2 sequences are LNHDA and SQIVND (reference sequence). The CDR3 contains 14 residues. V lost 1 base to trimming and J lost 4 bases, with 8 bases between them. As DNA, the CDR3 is TGTGCCAGTAGTATAGTTCCAGGTAATCAGCCCCAGCATTTT. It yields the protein CASSIVPGNQPQHF.

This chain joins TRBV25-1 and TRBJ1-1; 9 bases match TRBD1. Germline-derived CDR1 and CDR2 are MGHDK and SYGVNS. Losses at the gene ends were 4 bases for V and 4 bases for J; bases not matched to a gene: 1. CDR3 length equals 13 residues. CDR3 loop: CASSGTGVTEAFF. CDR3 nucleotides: TGTGCCAGCAGTGGGACAGGGGTCACTGAAGCTTTCTTT.